The 12 T cell receptor beta chains below were found in one sample sequenced in a study of T cell repertoires in cytomegalovirus infection. For these receptors, no antigen is known. TCRdb analysed the reads with MiXCR anew, one entry per CDR3 protein. The table has about 110,000 distinct CDR3 sequences, over 9% seen once. The sample was PBMCs, sequenced either directly or after in vitro stimulation (not recorded which). The receptors originated from a human donor in good health (CMV status not recorded). Some clones in this sample may be carry-over from other donors' samples.

This clonotype has a count of ten or more. The chain is built from TRBV5-1 and TRBJ1-1, with TRBD1 identical over 7 bases. The CDR3 loop spans 15 amino acids. With V trimmed by 3 bases and J by 0 bases, 5 bases remained unmatched. Germline V CDR1 and CDR2: SGHRS, YFSETQ. The CDR3: CASSWDSIMNTEAFF. DNA for the CDR3: TGCGCCAGCAGCTGGGACAGCATAATGAACACTGAAGCTTTCTTT.

This clonotype was seen ten or more times. The V and J genes are TRBV7-2 and TRBJ2-7, with 11 bases that match TRBD1. The V gene end was trimmed by 7 bases and the J gene end by 4 bases; junction bases not matched to a gene: 6. This CDR3 is built from 14 residues. CDR1 is SGHTA, CDR2 FQGNSA, per germline. The CDR3 DNA reads TGTGCCAGCACCAGGACAGGGGGCAAGTACGAGCAGTACTTC. Residues: CASTRTGGKYEQYF.

This clonotype was detected a few times. This chain connects TRBV5-4 to TRBJ1-2, with D possibly being TRBD1 (5 bases). The germline V gene has CDR1 SGHNT and CDR2 YYREEE (reference sequence). The CDR3 has 16 amino acids. Trimming removed 5 bases at V and 7 bases at J, with 24 bases between. CDR3 nucleotide sequence: TGTGCCAGCAGATCTTACGACAGATCCTCGGGGAGTGGCTACACCTTC. This translates into CASRSYDRSSGSGYTF.

This clonotype occurred a few times. This chain connects TRBV19 to TRBJ2-3; perhaps D is TRBD1 or TRBD2 (5 bases each). In germline, CDR1 is LNHDA, CDR2 SQIVND (reference sequence). Trimming left V 7 bases short and J 11 bases short, with 25 bases between. CDR3 length equals 15 residues. The CDR3 region is CASINRDPSSRVQYF. The DNA of the CDR3 is TGTGCCAGTATCAACCGGGACCCCTCGAGTCGGGTGCAGTATTTT.

This clonotype was found many times. This chain joins TRBV7-2 and TRBJ2-1; 14 bases agree with TRBD2. After removal of 1 base from V and 7 bases from J, the junction contained 6 bases not matched to a gene. Germline loops: CDR1 SGHTA, CDR2 FQGNSA. This CDR3 is built from 17 residues. The CDR3 here is CASSLGLAGGTGNEQFF. The DNA for the CDR3 is TGTGCCAGCAGCTTAGGACTAGCGGGAGGGACTGGGAATGAGCAGTTCTTC.

This clonotype was found many times. This chain connects TRBV7-2 to TRBJ2-1; D is ambiguous. The V gene lost 0 bases and the J gene lost 5 bases, with 5 bases spanning the gap. CDR1 is SGHTA, CDR2 FQGNSA, per germline. The CDR3 contains 13 residues. The CDR3 loop reads CASSLAYHNEQFF. CDR3 DNA sequence: TGTGCCAGCAGCTTAGCCTACCACAATGAGCAGTTCTTC.

This clonotype was detected ten times or more. V gene TRBV6-2 or TRBV6-3 combines with J gene TRBJ2-7; no reliable D call. The CDR3 spans 12 residues. Trimming took 4 bases from V and 4 from J, leaving 8 bases between them. CDR1 and CDR2 (germline): MNHEY, SVGEGT. CDR3 region: CASSSPGYEQYV. The CDR3 bases are TGTGCCAGCAGTTCTCCCGGATACGAGCAGTACGTC.

This clonotype occurred a few times. In nucleotides, the CDR3 is TGTGCCAGCTCACCGCCGACAGGGTGGGAGACCCAGTACTTC. Protein product: CASSPPTGWETQYF. The rearrangement joins TRBV18 to TRBJ2-5; 7 nucleotides match TRBD1. Germline V lookup: CDR1 KGHSH, CDR2 LQKENI. CDR3 length equals 14 residues. With V trimmed by 3 bases and J by 5 bases, 6 bases remained unmatched. Full variable domain (outside the CDR3, taken from reference TRBV18 and TRBJ2-5): NAGVMQNPRHLVRRRGQEARLRCSPMKGHSHVYWYRQLPEEGLKFMVYLQKENIIDESGMPKERFSAEFPKEGPSILRIQQVVRGDSAAYFCASSPPTGWETQYFGPGTRLLVL.

V and J are TRBV7-3 and TRBJ2-2, with D perhaps matching TRBD1 or TRBD2 (5 bases each). Trimming removed 1 base from V and 7 bases from J, with 25 bases in between. The germline V gene encodes CDR1 SGHTA and CDR2 FQGTGA. There are 19 residues in the CDR3. The CDR3 DNA reads TGTGCCAGCAGCTTAAGGCCCCGGGCCTCCGGGGCTGGCAACGGGGAGCTGTTTTTT. Encoded protein: CASSLRPRASGAGNGELFF.

This clonotype was seen at least ten times. This sequence joins TRBV7-8 and TRBJ1-2; D remains ambiguous. Germline values: CDR1 SGHVS, CDR2 FQNEAQ. The CDR3 spans 11 residues. The ends were cut back, 8 bases at V and 10 bases at J, with 14 bases in the middle. CDR3 sequence reads: CASGDGVDYTF. The CDR3 region has the DNA TGTGCCAGCGGGGATGGGGTTGACTACACCTTC.

Only a few counts were recorded for this clonotype. The chain recombines TRBV6-6 with TRBJ2-2; D not resolved. V shed 2 bases and J shed 7 bases, with 5 bases lying between them. Per germline, CDR1 MNHNY and CDR2 SVGAGI (reference sequence). This CDR3 spans 12 amino acids. CDR3 nucleotides: TGTGCCAGCAGTTACATGAACGGGGAGCTGTTTTTT. It specifies CASSYMNGELFF.

This clonotype appeared once. V and J are TRBV7-2 and TRBJ1-2, with 11 bases lining up with TRBD1. J lost 8 bases, V lost 5 bases, and 16 bases had no gene match. Germline CDR1 reads SGHTA; CDR2 reads FQGNSA. The CDR3 extends over 17 amino acids. This CDR3 is CASSPDGTGGFSGGYTF. CDR3 DNA sequence: TGTGCCAGCAGCCCAGACGGGACAGGGGGATTCTCCGGAGGCTACACCTTC.